Sequencing of this TCR beta chain was carried out in a study of OX40 agonist ivuxolimab in advanced cancers. Study results and limitations: The study found that CD8+ T cells averaged more expanded clones than CD4+.

With respect to this clone: Its target is unknown.

V lost 2 bases to trimming and J lost 0 bases, with 8 bases between them. CDR3 length: 14 amino acids. The V gene's germline CDR1 is SGHVS and CDR2 FNYEAQ. The assay was immunoSEQ multiplex PCR, and TCRdb's table has in-frame clones only and misses some. The table includes about 7,000 clones, over 70% detected once. Material: CD4+ or CD8+ T cells sorted from blood, obtained in a trial of the OX40 agonist ivuxolimab. The chain is built from TRBV7-6 and TRBJ2-7; possibly TRBD1 for D (5 bases). The sequence came from an adult with an advanced solid tumor such as melanoma, head and neck, liver or kidney cancer. CDR3 coding DNA: TGTGCCAGCAGCTTAAGTGGGGCCTCCTACGAGCAGTACTTC. It codes for CASSLSGASYEQYF.